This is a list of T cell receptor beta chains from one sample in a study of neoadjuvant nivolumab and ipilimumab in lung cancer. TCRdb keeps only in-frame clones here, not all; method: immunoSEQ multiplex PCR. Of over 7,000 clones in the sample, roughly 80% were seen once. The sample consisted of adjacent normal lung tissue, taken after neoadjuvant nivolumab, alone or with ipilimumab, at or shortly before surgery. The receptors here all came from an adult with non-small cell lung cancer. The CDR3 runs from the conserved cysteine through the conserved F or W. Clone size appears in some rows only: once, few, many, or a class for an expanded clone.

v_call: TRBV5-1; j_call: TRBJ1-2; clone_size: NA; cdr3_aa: CASSLAGVSDYGYTF
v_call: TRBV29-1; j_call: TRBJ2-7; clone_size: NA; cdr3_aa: CSVEPGGNGEQYF
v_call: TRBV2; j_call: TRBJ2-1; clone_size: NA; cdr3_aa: CASSSTSYNEQFF
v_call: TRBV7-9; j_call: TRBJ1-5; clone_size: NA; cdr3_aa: CASSETSKTSNQPQHF
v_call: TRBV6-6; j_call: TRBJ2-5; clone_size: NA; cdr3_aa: CASSYGETQYF
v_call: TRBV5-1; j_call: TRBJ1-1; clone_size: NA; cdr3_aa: CASSPGTNTEAFF
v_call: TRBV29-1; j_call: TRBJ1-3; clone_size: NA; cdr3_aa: CSVENRDSHFSGNTIYF
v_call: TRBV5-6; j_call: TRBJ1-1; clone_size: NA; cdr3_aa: CASSSDTLNTEAFF
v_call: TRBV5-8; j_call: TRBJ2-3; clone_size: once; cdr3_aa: CASSLATSGGYTDTQYF
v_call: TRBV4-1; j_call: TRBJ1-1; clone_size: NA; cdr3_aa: CASSPQGRDTEAFF
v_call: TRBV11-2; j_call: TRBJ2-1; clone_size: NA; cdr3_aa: CASSSDPSGNNEQFF
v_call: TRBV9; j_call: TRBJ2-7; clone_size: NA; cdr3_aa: CASSGTVPYEQYF
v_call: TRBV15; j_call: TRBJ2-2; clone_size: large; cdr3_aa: CATSRDLINTGELFF
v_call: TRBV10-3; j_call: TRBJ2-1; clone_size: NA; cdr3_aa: CAIRWTAQGFF
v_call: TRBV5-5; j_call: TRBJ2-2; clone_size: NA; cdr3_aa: CASSLVPGFASAGELFF
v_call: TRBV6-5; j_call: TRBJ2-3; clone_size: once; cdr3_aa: CASVSGWGDTQYF
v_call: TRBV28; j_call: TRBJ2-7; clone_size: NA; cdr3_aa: CASIWREGKGRAYEQYF
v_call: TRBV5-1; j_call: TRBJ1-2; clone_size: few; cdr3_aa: CASSLTGSYVYGYTF
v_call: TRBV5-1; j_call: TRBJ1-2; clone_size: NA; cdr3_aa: CASSGGKNYGYTF
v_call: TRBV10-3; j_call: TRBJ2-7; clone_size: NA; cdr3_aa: CAISESTGSTYEQYF
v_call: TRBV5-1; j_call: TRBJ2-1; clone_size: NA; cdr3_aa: CASSLDARGSYNEQFF
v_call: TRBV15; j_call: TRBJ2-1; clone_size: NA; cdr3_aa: CATSKRQGNYNEQFF
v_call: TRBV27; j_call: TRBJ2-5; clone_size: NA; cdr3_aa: CASSFRDRGGTQYF
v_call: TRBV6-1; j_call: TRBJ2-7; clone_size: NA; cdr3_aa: CASSWGPSSYEQYF
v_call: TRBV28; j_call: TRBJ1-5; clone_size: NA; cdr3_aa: CASSTLTGRGNQPQHF
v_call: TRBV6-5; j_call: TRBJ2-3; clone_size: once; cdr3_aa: CASRSRTSGEATQYF
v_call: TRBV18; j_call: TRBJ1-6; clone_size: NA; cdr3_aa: CASSPQGLVGSTPSPLHF
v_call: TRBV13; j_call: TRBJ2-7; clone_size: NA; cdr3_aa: CASSLGLGQDSYEQYF
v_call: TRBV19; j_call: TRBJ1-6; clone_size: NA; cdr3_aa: CASSIAGIPLHF